This T cell receptor beta chain was captured by sequencing in a study of T-cell memory formation after mild COVID-19. Per germline, CDR1 SQVTM and CDR2 ANQGSEA. This CDR3 is 12 amino acids long. V was cut by 7 bases and J by 0 bases, with 9 bases left in between. This clonotype was detected only a few times. TCRdb ran MiXCR on the 5' RACE reads and lists one entry per CDR3 protein. The data contain 350,000 to 550,000 distinct CDR3 sequences, roughly 18% of them seen just once; the ten biggest clones take up around a fifth. The sequence was obtained from a man aged 18 to 30 who had mild COVID-19 (a few samples of this study predate the infection). Cell type and time point are not known. What was sequenced was PBMCs or a T cell subset sorted from them (not recorded which). The chain employs TRBV29-1 and TRBJ1-2; D is unclear. CDR3 bases: TGCAGCGGGCGGTTAGCTAACTATGGCTACACCTTC. It yields the protein CSGRLANYGYTF. The whole variable domain, filled in from reference TRBV29-1 and TRBJ1-2, reads SAVISQKPSRDICQRGTSLTIQCQVDSQVTMMFWYRQQPGQSLTLIATANQGSEATYESGFVIDKFPISRPNLTFSTLTVSNMSPEDSSIYLCSGRLANYGYTFGSGTRLTVV.